The 14 T cell receptor beta chains reported below all come from one sample, sequenced in a study of T-cell reconstitution after alpha-beta-depleted transplantation in children. Researchers prepared the TCRbeta library using unique molecular identifiers, the study reports. TCRdb recomputed calls from the PCR reads with MiXCR, one row per CDR3 protein. The sample records about 350,000 distinct CDR3 sequences, around 15% being singletons. The specimen was PBMCs, mostly from graft donor cells, collected 360 days after TCRalphabeta/CD19-depleted stem cell transplant. The receptor source for this set is a male patient aged 2 to 10 who had a stem cell transplant for acute lymphoblastic leukemia, so the T cells may come from the graft donor.

This clonotype was seen many times. This chain connects TRBV6-2 or TRBV6-3 to TRBJ2-7; 8 bases fit TRBD1. The V gene's germline CDR1 is MNHEY and CDR2 SVGEGT. V trimming: 6 bases; J trimming: 4 bases; junction bases outside the gene matches: 2. The CDR3 loop spans 12 amino acids. The CDR3 sequence is CASRDREYEQYF. The CDR3, as DNA: TGTGCCAGCAGGGACAGGGAGTACGAGCAGTACTTC.

This clonotype was seen many times. This rearrangement joins TRBV4-1 to TRBJ2-7, with TRBD2 as a possible D gene (5 bases). Germline assignment: CDR1 MGHRA and CDR2 YSYEKL. The CDR3 runs to 15 residues. Trimming stripped 3 bases from V and 3 bases from J, with 15 bases between. CDR3 loop: CASSQDSARFYEQYF. CDR3 DNA sequence: TGCGCCAGCAGCCAGGATAGCGCGCGTTTCTACGAGCAGTACTTC.

The table lists this clonotype with many counts. The chain recombines TRBV20-1 with TRBJ2-5; a weak D match, TRBD1 (5 bases). Per the germline V gene, CDR1 is DFQATT and CDR2 is SNEGSKA (reference sequence). Trimming pared 3 bases from V and 7 bases from J, leaving 18 bases between. The length of the CDR3 is 14 residues. The CDR3 here is CSARPPRVYGTQYF. In nucleotides, the CDR3 is TGCAGTGCTAGGCCCCCCAGGGTTTACGGGACCCAGTACTTC.

The genes are TRBV9 and TRBJ2-7; D gene uncertain. The length of the CDR3 is 15 residues. Germline assignment: CDR1 SGDLS and CDR2 YYNGEE. Trimming cost V 0 bases and J 3 bases, with 13 bases left between them. CDR3 nucleotides: TGTGCCAGCAGCGTAGCATGGAGCGCCCTCTACGAGCAGTACTTC. The encoded protein is CASSVAWSALYEQYF. The full variable domain, rest sourced from reference TRBV9 and TRBJ2-7, is DSGVTQTPKHLITATGQRVTLRCSPRSGDLSVYWYQQSLDQGLQFLIQYYNGEERAKGNILERFSAQQFPDLHSELNLSSLELGDSALYFCASSVAWSALYEQYFGPGTRLTVT.

This clonotype was seen a handful of times. J is TRBJ1-4 and V is TRBV29-1; the match to TRBD1 covers 7 bases. There are 16 residues in the CDR3. Germline-derived CDR1 and CDR2 are SQVTM and ANQGSEA. Germline trimming cut 4 bases from V and 4 bases from J; bases unmatched to any gene: 12. The CDR3 protein is CSVGGYPGTVNEKLFF. The CDR3 nucleotides are TGCAGCGTTGGAGGGTACCCCGGGACAGTTAATGAAAAACTGTTTTTT.

The chain carries TRBV27 and TRBJ2-3, with 11 nucleotides matching TRBD1. The germline V gene encodes CDR1 MNHEY and CDR2 SMNVEV (reference sequence). V was pared by 6 bases and J by 2 bases, with 1 base of the junction left unmatched. The CDR3 length is 14 residues. The CDR3 DNA reads TGTGCCAGCAGAGGACAGGGGGCCACAGATACGCAGTATTTT. Translating it yields CASRGQGATDTQYF.

The chain uses TRBV9 and TRBJ2-2, with D perhaps TRBD2 (5 bases). Deletions cut 4 bases from V and 7 bases from J, with 11 bases between. The CDR3 extends over 13 amino acids. CDR1 and CDR2 (germline): SGDLS, YYNGEE. The CDR3 loop is CASSLKRDGELFF. CDR3 coding DNA: TGTGCCAGCAGCTTGAAGAGGGACGGGGAGCTGTTTTTT.

This clonotype has a handful of counts. V and J are TRBV7-9 and TRBJ1-4, with D possibly matching TRBD1 (6 bases). CDR3 size: 15 residues. V lost 2 bases and J lost 3, with 10 bases in between. Germline assignment: CDR1 SEHNR and CDR2 FQNEAQ (reference sequence). In nucleotides, the CDR3 is TGTGCCAGCAGCTTAAAGGGGGGATCTAATGAAAAACTGTTTTTT. It encodes CASSLKGGSNEKLFF.

This clonotype appeared a few times. The chain combines TRBV12-3 or TRBV12-4 with TRBJ2-4; D gene uncertain. The CDR3 length is 14 residues. Trimming took 6 bases from V and 3 from J, leaving 12 bases between them. In DNA form, the CDR3 reads TGTGCCAGCAGCCCCGCCCGCTACAAAAACATTCAGTACTTC. This encodes CASSPARYKNIQYF.

In this sample, this clonotype turned up a few times. The CDR3 spells CASSGGLADNEQFF. The CDR3 DNA follows: TGTGCCAGCAGCGGTGGACTAGCGGACAATGAGCAGTTCTTC. This sequence joins TRBV5-6 and TRBJ2-1; TRBD2 matches 10 bases. This CDR3 comprises 14 residues. CDR1 is SGHDT, CDR2 YYEEEE, per germline. J lost 5 bases, V lost 4 bases, and 3 bases had no gene match.

This clonotype was seen a few times. V gene TRBV5-1 combines with J gene TRBJ2-5; TRBD1 aligns across 9 bases. The CDR3 is made up of 16 amino acids. J gave up 4 bases and V 0 bases, and 7 bases lay outside the gene matches. The germline CDR1 and CDR2 sequences are SGHRS and YFSETQ. The DNA for the CDR3 is TGCGCCAGCAGCTTGGAACGGGGGACAGGGCTAGAGACCCAGTACTTC. It translates to CASSLERGTGLETQYF.

Of note for this clonotype: This may be a read error, as it is one base from a much larger clone. The chain is built from TRBV5-1 and TRBJ2-7, with D hard to call. The CDR3 is made up of 12 amino acids. Trimming shortened V by 4 bases and J by 3 bases, and 8 bases separated the two germline ends. The V gene's germline CDR1 is SGHRS and CDR2 YFSETQ. CDR3 sequence: CASSVHGYEQYF. The CDR3 nucleotides read TGCGCCAGCAGCGTGCACGGCTACGAGCAGTACTTC. The variable domain in full, completed from reference TRBV5-1 and TRBJ2-7, reads KAGVTQTPRYLIKTRGQQVTLSCSPISGHRSVSWYQQTPGQGLQFLFEYFSETQRNKGNFPGRFSGRQFSNSRSEMNVSTLELGDSALYLCASSVHGYEQYFGPGTRLTVT.

This clonotype was seen at least ten times. V gene TRBV5-4 combines with J gene TRBJ2-1; 11 nucleotides match TRBD2. Germline CDR1 is SGHNT and CDR2 is YYREEE (reference sequence). This CDR3 contains 15 residues. The J segment lost 7 bases and the V segment lost 1 base, leaving 4 bases of the junction unmatched. CDR3 sequence reads: CASSLTSGSRNEQFF. CDR3 nucleotides: TGTGCCAGCAGCTTGACTAGCGGGAGTCGGAATGAGCAGTTCTTC.

This clonotype was seen at least ten times. This chain uses TRBV12-3 or TRBV12-4 with TRBJ2-1; 12 bases are shared with TRBD2. V dropped 3 bases and J dropped 8; count of bases not matched to a gene: 14. The CDR3 is 18 amino acids. The CDR3 reads CASSFLLAGGQGWDEQFF. The CDR3 DNA is TGTGCCAGCAGTTTTTTGCTAGCGGGAGGGCAAGGGTGGGATGAGCAGTTCTTC.